The 11 T cell receptor beta chains below were found in one sample sequenced in a study of T cells in Graves' hyperthyroidism and ophthalmopathy. Template material for amplifying TCR beta CDR3 regions consisted of RNA transcripts. The HTBI primer set was used in a first-round RT-PCR of the TCR CDR3. TCRdb re-called the multiplex PCR reads with MiXCR, one entry per CDR3 protein. The sample shows 500,000 to 600,000 distinct CDR3 sequences, around 45% of them seen only once. What was sequenced was peripheral blood or thyroid tissue (not recorded which). The origin of the receptors is an adult woman with Graves' disease, either hyperthyroidism or ophthalmopathy (not recorded which).

This clonotype has a handful of counts. This chain uses TRBV28 with TRBJ2-7; 9 bases match TRBD1. Unmatched junction bases numbered 11, after V lost 6 bases and J lost 2 bases. The CDR3 covers 16 residues. CDR1 MDHEN and CDR2 SYDVKM come from the germline V gene. Here the CDR3 DNA reads TGTGCCAGCAGCCAACCGGGACAGGGAACAACCTACGAGCAGTACTTC. This translates into CASSQPGQGTTYEQYF.

Details on this clonotype: A read error may explain this, as a much larger clone is one base away. The chain couples TRBV27 to TRBJ1-5, with D possibly TRBD1 on 5 matching bases. V was pared by 8 bases and J by 3 bases, with 5 bases between. CDR3 length: 11 residues. Per the germline V gene, CDR1 is MNHEY and CDR2 is SMNVEV (reference sequence). CDR3 sequence (DNA): TGTGCCAGCGGGGCCAATCAGCCCCAGCATTTT. Its translation: CASGANQPQHF.

This chain joins TRBV7-9 and TRBJ1-2, with TRBD1 identical over 11 bases. Germline CDR1 SEHNR, CDR2 FQNEAQ (reference sequence). The CDR3 loop spans 15 amino acids. After removal of 5 bases from V and 2 bases from J, the junction contained 4 bases not matched to a gene. Written as DNA, the CDR3 is TGTGCCAGCAGCCAGTGGACAGGGGGCAACTATGGCTACACCTTC. It translates to CASSQWTGGNYGYTF.

With regard to this clonotype: A single base separates this from a much larger clone, so it may be a read error. The V gene is TRBV4-2, the J gene TRBJ1-6; 7 bases fit TRBD1. The trim removed 6 bases at V and 5 bases at J, leaving 13 bases unmatched. This CDR3 has 17 amino acids. The germline CDR1 and CDR2 sequences are LGHNA and YNFKEQ. CDR3 in DNA: TGTGCCAGCAGGAAGCCGACAGGGTTGAAACATAATTCACCCCTCCACTTT. It yields the protein CASRKPTGLKHNSPLHF.

This clonotype was seen ten or more times. This chain links TRBV24-1 with TRBJ1-3, with D tentatively TRBD1 (6 bases). V was trimmed by 4 bases and J by 8 bases, leaving 11 bases between them. CDR3 length: 13 residues. Germline-derived CDR1 and CDR2 are KGHDR and SFDVKD. The chain's CDR3 is CATSDPTGDTIYF. CDR3 DNA sequence: TGTGCCACCAGTGACCCGACAGGCGACACCATATATTTT.

Of note for this clonotype: A much larger clone is a single base away; this may be a read error. The rearrangement joins TRBV2 to TRBJ2-7, with TRBD2 matching over 7 bases. This CDR3 has 14 amino acids. CDR1 is SNHLY, CDR2 FYNNEI, per germline. The CDR3 reads CAISEYVSGGEQYF. CDR3 nucleotide sequence: TGTGCCATCAGTGAATACGTCTCCGGGGGGGAGCAGTACTTC.

This chain uses TRBV6-5 with TRBJ1-4; tentatively, D is TRBD1 (6 bases). Germline lookup yields CDR1 MNHEY and CDR2 SVGAGI. The CDR3 consists of 14 residues. Trimming stripped 6 bases from V and 5 bases from J, with 13 bases between. CDR3 coding DNA: TGTGCCAGCAGCGACCGCAGGGGAAATGAAAAACTGTTTTTT. Its translation: CASSDRRGNEKLFF.

The V and J genes are TRBV7-6 and TRBJ1-2, with D possibly matching TRBD1 (5 bases). Germline loops: CDR1 SGHVS, CDR2 FNYEAQ. CDR3 length equals 12 residues. Between the trimmed V and J ends, which lost 6 bases and 10 bases, there was a span of 15 bases. The CDR3 DNA follows: TGTGCCAGCAGTTCAGGGTCGAACGACTACACCTTC. Translation: CASSSGSNDYTF.

The V and J genes are TRBV14 and TRBJ1-6, with 8 bases lining up with TRBD1. The V gene's germline CDR1 is SGHDN and CDR2 FVKESK. The CDR3 is 15 amino acids. After removal of 1 base from V and 9 bases from J, the junction contained 5 bases not matched to a gene. CDR3 amino acids: CASSQGPGGGSPLHF. The CDR3 region has the DNA TGTGCCAGCAGCCAAGGGCCAGGGGGCGGTTCACCCCTCCACTTT. Full variable domain (rest looked up from reference TRBV14 and TRBJ1-6): EAGVTQFPSHSVIEKGQTVTLRCDPISGHDNLYWYRRVMGKEIKFLLHFVKESKQDESGMPNNRFLAERTGGTYSTLKVQPAELEDSGVYFCASSQGPGGGSPLHFGNGTRLTVT.

This clonotype appeared many times. The gene calls are TRBV20-1 and TRBJ1-2, with 9 bases identical to TRBD1. The germline V gene has CDR1 DFQATT and CDR2 SNEGSKA (reference sequence). Losses at the gene ends were 3 bases for V and 4 bases for J; bases not matched to a gene: 9. This CDR3 spans 15 amino acids. The CDR3 region has the DNA TGCAGTGCTAGTCGGACAGGGGTTGGAGCCTATGGCTACACCTTC. This codes for CSASRTGVGAYGYTF.

The chain couples TRBV2 to TRBJ1-5; D is possibly TRBD1 (6 bases). There are 13 residues in the CDR3. Germline V gene lookup returns CDR1 SNHLY and CDR2 FYNNEI. Trimming pared 2 bases from V and 7 bases from J, leaving 9 bases between. In DNA form, the CDR3 reads TGTGCCAGCAGTGAACAGGGGTGGCAGCCCCAGCATTTT. Protein: CASSEQGWQPQHF.